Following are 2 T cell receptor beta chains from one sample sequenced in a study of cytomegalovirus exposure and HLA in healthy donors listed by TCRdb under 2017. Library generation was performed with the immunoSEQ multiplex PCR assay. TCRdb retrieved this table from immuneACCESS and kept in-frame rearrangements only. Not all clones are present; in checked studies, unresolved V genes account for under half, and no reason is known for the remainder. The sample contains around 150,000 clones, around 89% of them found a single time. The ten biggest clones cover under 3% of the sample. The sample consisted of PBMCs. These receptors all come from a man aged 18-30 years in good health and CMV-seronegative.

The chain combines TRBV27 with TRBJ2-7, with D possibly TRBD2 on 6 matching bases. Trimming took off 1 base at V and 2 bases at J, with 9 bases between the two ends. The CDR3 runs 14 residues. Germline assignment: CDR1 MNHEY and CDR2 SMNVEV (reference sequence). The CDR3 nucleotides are TGTGCCAGCAGTTTATTGGACTACCCCTACGAGCAGTACTTC. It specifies CASSLLDYPYEQYF.

The CDR3 bases are TGTGCCAGCAGGACGAACCGACTAGCCTCCTACGAGCAGTACGTC. This sequence encodes CASRTNRLASYEQYV. This chain links TRBV6-1 with TRBJ2-7; 7 bases map to TRBD2. The trim removed 6 bases at V and 0 bases at J, leaving 8 bases unmatched. Germline V gives CDR1 MNHNS, CDR2 SASEGT. This CDR3 has 15 residues.